This T cell receptor beta chain was documented in a study of blood T cell repertoires in COVID-19 (dated by TCRdb to about 2020). Regarding the research as a whole: The collaborator samples originated in the United States, Italy and Spain and spanned the acute and convalescent phases of COVID-19. The material from the prospective study consisted of cDNA or gDNA derived from T cells, B-cell-depleted T cells, or PBMCs. The dataset comprised deeply sampled blood TCRbeta repertoires from subjects exposed to, actively infected with, or recovered from COVID-19. The repertoires were released in a freely available public database meant as a resource for research on the immune response to SARS-CoV-2. Samples came from the ongoing ImmuneRACE study (first 160 participants) plus 1,254 subjects from 6 global collaborators. The sample metadata nearly always contained a de-identified subject ID, COVID-19 status, age in years and sex. Where available, HLA class I and class II types were obtained from metadata supplied by the sample provider rather than from assay-based typing.

Remarks on this clone: Its antigen remains undetermined. The input lacks base qualities; no much larger clone sits a single base away.

V ends up 5 bases short and J 5 bases short, with an unmatched junction base count of 8. Taken from cysteine to phenylalanine, the CDR3 has 16 residues. Of the read, only the CDR3 DNA is kept; its 48 bases are in frame from base 1. The germline V gene provides CDR1 MGHDK and CDR2 SYGVNS. Overall study results and their limits: The quantity of clinical and demographic metadata differed by source and by participant and was supplied without curation.

TCRbeta CDR3 regions were amplified from genomic DNA by means of the immunoSEQ Assay, a bias-controlled multiplex PCR. The paper's data handling went like this. Within the assay, amplification of reference gene primers was used to estimate how many nucleated cells each sample contained. Sequence reads were collapsed and filtered to measure the absolute abundance of every unique TCRbeta CDR3 rearrangement. For each sample, productive Simpson clonality was calculated by taking the square root of Simpson's diversity index across productive rearrangements. Sourced from immuneACCESS, this table was stored by TCRdb with only in-frame sequences that have V and J called. A share of the clones is absent; for the studies checked, an unresolved V gene accounts for under half, and the remainder has no known explanation. V and J calls and clone size follow that table, whereas D and trimming were derived from the DNA. For this sample the table gives about 70,000 clones, of which under 95% were detected only once. The top ten clones comprise approximately 1.6% of the sample.

Each collaborating institution followed its own protocols to collect whole blood in K2EDTA tubes. For TCRbeta analysis, collaborators shipped samples in one of three forms: frozen whole blood, isolated PBMCs, or DNA extracted from either of those sample types. The clonotype was recovered from a man aged 50 to 59 with acute or convalescent COVID-19. The chain uses TRBV25-1 and TRBJ2-5; 13 bases in the junction line up with TRBD2. Sequenced sample: peripheral blood. The nucleotide sequence is TGTGCCAGCAGTCCTCCCGGGACTAGCGGGACGGAGACCCAGTACTTC. The translation is CASSPPGTSGTETQYF.